Presented here are 7 T cell receptor beta chains from one specimen sequenced in a study of T-cell reconstitution after alpha-beta-depleted transplantation in children. Unique molecular identifiers were used to barcode this TCRbeta library. From the PCR reads, TCRdb called clonotypes with MiXCR, one entry per CDR3 protein. The sample records 450,000 to 700,000 distinct CDR3 sequences, 25% to 30% being singletons. The specimen was PBMCs, collected before TCRalphabeta/CD19-depleted stem cell transplant. All receptors come from a boy in the first two years of life with Wiskott-Aldrich syndrome, due to receive a stem cell transplant.

The V call is TRBV11-2, the J call TRBJ2-5; 7 nucleotides align to TRBD2. V shed 5 bases, J shed 5 bases, and the junction held 5 bases outside the gene matches. There are 13 residues in the CDR3. The V gene's germline CDR1 is SGHAT and CDR2 FQNNGV. The CDR3: CASSPTSPETQYF. CDR3 DNA sequence: TGTGCCAGCAGCCCGACTAGCCCGGAGACCCAGTACTTC.

This clonotype was found once. The rearrangement uses TRBV6-5 and TRBJ2-3; D is uncertain. In germline, CDR1 is MNHEY, CDR2 SVGAGI. The CDR3 is 15 residues long. The ends were cut back, 2 bases at V and 1 base at J, with 10 bases in the middle. CDR3: CASSYGGTGTDTQYF. The CDR3 coding sequence is TGTGCCAGCAGTTACGGCGGCACGGGCACAGATACGCAGTATTTT.

In this sample, this clonotype turned up a few times. The chain couples TRBV6-1 to TRBJ2-5; 8 bases are shared with TRBD1. The CDR3 length is 13 residues. Germline CDR1 and CDR2: MNHNS and SASEGT. Trimming took 6 bases from V and 4 from J; bases not matched to a gene: 4. The CDR3 loop is CASSMTGAETQYF. DNA of the CDR3: TGTGCCAGCAGCATGACAGGGGCAGAGACCCAGTACTTC.

In its sample, this clonotype was seen a few times. The chain joins TRBV20-1 to TRBJ1-1; D gene unclear. The CDR3 is made up of 14 amino acids. V shed 4 bases and J shed 0 bases, with 12 bases lying between them. CDR1 is DFQATT and CDR2 is SNEGSKA in the germline V gene (reference sequence). CDR3 region: CSAICPEMNTEAFF. The CDR3 DNA reads as TGCAGTGCTATTTGTCCAGAGATGAACACTGAAGCTTTCTTT.

CDR3 in DNA: TGTGCCAGCAGCCCGAGGAGCCAAGAGACCCAGTACTTC. Residues: CASSPRSQETQYF. The chain couples TRBV5-4 to TRBJ2-5; D uncertain. The CDR3 is 13 residues long. Trimming took off 4 bases at V and 1 base at J, with 8 bases between the two ends. Germline CDR1 SGHNT, CDR2 YYREEE (reference sequence).

This clonotype was counted between two and nine times. The rearrangement links TRBV12-3 or TRBV12-4 to TRBJ1-1, with 7 nucleotides matching TRBD1. The CDR3 is 16 residues long. Unmatched junction bases numbered 14, after V lost 5 bases and J lost 5 bases. The CDR3 here is CASSQSRQGVGTEAFF. The CDR3 coding sequence is TGTGCCAGCAGTCAAAGCAGGCAGGGGGTAGGTACTGAAGCTTTCTTT.

The chain recombines TRBV20-1 with TRBJ1-5, with 7 bases matching TRBD1. CDR3 size: 14 residues. V was clipped by 6 bases and J by 8 bases; unmatched bases: 13. CDR1 is DFQATT and CDR2 is SNEGSKA in the germline V gene (reference sequence). CDR3 amino acids: CSASRGQFLEPQHF. DNA for the CDR3: TGCAGTGCAAGCAGGGGACAGTTTTTGGAGCCCCAGCATTTT.